This is a list of T cell receptor beta chains from one sample in a study of OX40 agonist ivuxolimab in advanced cancers. TCRdb keeps only in-frame clones here, not all; method: immunoSEQ multiplex PCR. The sample shows some 46,000 clones, 87% of them seen only once. Sequenced material: CD4+ or CD8+ T cells sorted from blood, taken in a trial of the OX40 agonist ivuxolimab. These receptor sequences come from an adult with an advanced solid tumor such as melanoma, head and neck, liver or kidney cancer. Each CDR3 is given with its conserved first and last residue. D genes are given only for firm matches. The size of a clone is reported for some rows only, either as once, few or many, or as a class for expanded clones.

V	J	D	size	DNA	CDR3
TRBV11-2	TRBJ2-7	.	.	TGTGCCAGCAGCTTAGAGGGCTACGAGCAGTACTTC	CASSLEGYEQYF
TRBV5-1	TRBJ2-1	.	.	TGCGCCAGCAGCTTTAGCGGCAGGGGATACAATGAGCAGTTCTTC	CASSFSGRGYNEQFF
TRBV29-1	TRBJ2-7	TRBD1	.	TGCAGCGTCAGGACAGGTAAATGGGAGCAGTACTTC	CSVRTGKWEQYF
TRBV18	TRBJ1-3	.	.	TGTGCCAGCTCACCAATGGAATCTGGAAACACCATATATTTT	CASSPMESGNTIYF
TRBV28	TRBJ1-4	.	.	TGTGCCAGCAGTCCGAGGCGGACCGCAAATGAAAAACTGTTTTTT	CASSPRRTANEKLFF
TRBV11-3	TRBJ2-1	.	.	TGTGCCAGCAGTCTCAGGGGGGGGCTTCGGAATGAGCAGTTCTTC	CASSLRGGLRNEQFF
TRBV6-1	TRBJ2-2	TRBD1	.	TGTGCCAGCAGCCCCTACGGGACAGGCATCGGGGAGCTGTTTTTT	CASSPYGTGIGELFF
TRBV28	TRBJ2-7	.	.	TGTGCCAGCAGTTCCCCCCCAAACGAGCAGTACTTC	CASSSPPNEQYF
TRBV7-3	TRBJ2-5	.	.	TGTGCCAGCAGCTTAATGGCGGGGCTTCAAGAGACCCAGTACTTC	CASSLMAGLQETQYF
TRBV5-1	TRBJ2-2	.	.	TGCGCCAGCAGAGACGTCGGGGACACCGGGGAGCTGTTTTTT	CASRDVGDTGELFF
TRBV4-2	TRBJ1-4	.	.	TGTGCCAACAGCCAAGATTTCAGCCAGGGAGGGGAAAAACTGTTTTTT	CANSQDFSQGGEKLFF
TRBV4-1	TRBJ2-1	.	.	TGCGCCAGCAGCCAAGTTCCGGCCACCTACAATGAGCAGTTCTTC	CASSQVPATYNEQFF
TRBV10-3	TRBJ1-1	.	once	TGTGCCATCACAGATACTCTGAACACTGAAGCTTTCTTT	CAITDTLNTEAFF
TRBV7-3	TRBJ2-3	TRBD1	.	TGTGCCAGCAGCGTCGGGACAGGGGGCGCAGATACGCAGTATTTT	CASSVGTGGADTQYF